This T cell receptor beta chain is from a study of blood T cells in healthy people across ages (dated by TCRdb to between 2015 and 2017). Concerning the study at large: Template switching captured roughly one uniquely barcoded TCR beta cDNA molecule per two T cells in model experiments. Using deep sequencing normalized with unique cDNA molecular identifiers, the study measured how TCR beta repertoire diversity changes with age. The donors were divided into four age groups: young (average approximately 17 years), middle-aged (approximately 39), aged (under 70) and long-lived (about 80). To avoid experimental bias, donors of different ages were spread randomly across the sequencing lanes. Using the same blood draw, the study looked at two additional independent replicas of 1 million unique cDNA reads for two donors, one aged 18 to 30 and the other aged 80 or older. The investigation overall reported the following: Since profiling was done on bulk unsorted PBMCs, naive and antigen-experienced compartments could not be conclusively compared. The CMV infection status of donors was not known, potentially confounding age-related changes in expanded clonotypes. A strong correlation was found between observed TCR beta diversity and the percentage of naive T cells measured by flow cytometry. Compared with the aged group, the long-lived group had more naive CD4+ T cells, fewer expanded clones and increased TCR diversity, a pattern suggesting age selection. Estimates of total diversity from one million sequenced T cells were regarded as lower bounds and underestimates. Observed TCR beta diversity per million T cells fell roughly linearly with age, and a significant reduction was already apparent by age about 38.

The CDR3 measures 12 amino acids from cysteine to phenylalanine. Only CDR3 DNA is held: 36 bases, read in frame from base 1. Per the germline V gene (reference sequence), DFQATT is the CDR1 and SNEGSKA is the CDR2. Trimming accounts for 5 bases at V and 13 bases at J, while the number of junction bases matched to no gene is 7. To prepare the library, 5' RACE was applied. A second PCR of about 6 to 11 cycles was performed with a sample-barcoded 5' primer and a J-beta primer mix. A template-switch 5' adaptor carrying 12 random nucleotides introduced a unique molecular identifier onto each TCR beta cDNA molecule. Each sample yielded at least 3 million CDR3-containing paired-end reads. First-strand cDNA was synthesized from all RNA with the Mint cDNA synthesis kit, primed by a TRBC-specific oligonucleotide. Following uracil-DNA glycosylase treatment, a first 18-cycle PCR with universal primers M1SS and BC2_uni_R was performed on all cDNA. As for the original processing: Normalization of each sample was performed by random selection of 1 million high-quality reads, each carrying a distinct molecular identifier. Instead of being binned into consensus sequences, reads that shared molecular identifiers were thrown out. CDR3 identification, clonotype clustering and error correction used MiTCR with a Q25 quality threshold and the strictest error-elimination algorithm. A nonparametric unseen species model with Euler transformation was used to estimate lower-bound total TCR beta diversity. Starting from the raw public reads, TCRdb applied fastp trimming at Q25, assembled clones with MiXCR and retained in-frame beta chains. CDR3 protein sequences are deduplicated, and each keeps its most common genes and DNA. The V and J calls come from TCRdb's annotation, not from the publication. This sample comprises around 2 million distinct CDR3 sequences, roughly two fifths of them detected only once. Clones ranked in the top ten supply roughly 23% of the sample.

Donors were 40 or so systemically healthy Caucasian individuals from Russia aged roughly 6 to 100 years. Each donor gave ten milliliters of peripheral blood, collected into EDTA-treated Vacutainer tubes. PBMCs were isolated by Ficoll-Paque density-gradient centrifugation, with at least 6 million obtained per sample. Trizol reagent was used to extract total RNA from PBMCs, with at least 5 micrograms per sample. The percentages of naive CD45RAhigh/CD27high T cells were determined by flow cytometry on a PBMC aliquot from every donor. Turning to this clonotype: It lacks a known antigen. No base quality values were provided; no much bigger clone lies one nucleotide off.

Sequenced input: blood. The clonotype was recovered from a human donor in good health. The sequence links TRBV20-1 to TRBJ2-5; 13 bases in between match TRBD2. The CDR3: CSARTSGGSGYF. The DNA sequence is TGCAGTGCTCGGACTAGCGGGGGCTCCGGGTACTTC.